This T cell receptor (beta chain) was observed in a study of T cell changes during pregnancy in multiple sclerosis. Sequenced by immunoSEQ multiplex PCR; TCRdb stores in-frame clones only, minus some. The sample holds roughly 48,000 clones, almost 95% seen once. The CDR3 is made up of 14 amino acids. V dropped 6 bases and J dropped 3; count of bases not matched to a gene: 6. Germline V gene sequence: CDR1 SQVTM, CDR2 ANQGSEA. This chain links TRBV29-1 with TRBJ2-3, with 10 nucleotides matching TRBD2. The sample here was CD4+ T cells from peripheral blood mononuclear cells, taken in the third trimester of pregnancy. The receptor comes from a female donor with multiple sclerosis, enrolled in a pregnancy study. CDR3 in amino acids: CSVAGTSATDTQYF. CDR3 DNA sequence: TGCAGCGTGGCCGGGACTAGCGCGACAGATACGCAGTATTTT.